The 29 T cell receptor beta chains given below trace back to one sample, sequenced in a study of blood T cell repertoires in COVID-19. TCRdb's table, derived via immunoSEQ multiplex PCR, lists solely in-frame clones and lacks some. This table holds some 270,000 clones, 70% to 90% found once. The source material was PBMCs or T cells enriched from blood (not recorded which). Source of these receptors: a woman aged 25 to 45 who had recovered from COVID-19.

The V call is TRBV3-1 (or the pseudogene TRBV3-2), the J call TRBJ2-3; TRBD2 matches at 9 bases. The CDR3 contains 22 residues. Germline values: CDR1 LGHDT, CDR2 YNNKEL (reference sequence). The J segment lost 5 bases and the V segment lost 3 bases, leaving 27 bases of the junction unmatched. In DNA, the CDR3 is TGTGCCAGCAGCCAGCGGTATCTAGCGGGGTTCCAACCCAAAATCGTCAAAGATACGCAGTATTTT. Amino acids: CASSQRYLAGFQPKIVKDTQYF.

This chain links TRBV6-5 with TRBJ1-2; D is perhaps TRBD1 (5 bases). Deletions cut 7 bases from V and 1 base from J, with 13 bases between. The germline CDR1 and CDR2 sequences are MNHEY and SVGAGI. This CDR3 contains 14 residues. For the CDR3, the DNA is TGTGCCAGCACCAGAAAAGGGGTTAACTATGGCTACACCTTC. Amino acid sequence: CASTRKGVNYGYTF.

The rearrangement joins TRBV25-1 to TRBJ2-6; D is uncertain. Germline CDR1 reads MGHDK; CDR2 reads SYGVNS. CDR3 length: 13 amino acids. Trimming shortened V by 5 bases and J by 4 bases, and 6 bases separated the two germline ends. CDR3: CASSNIGANVLTF. Here the CDR3 DNA reads TGTGCCAGCAGTAATATCGGGGCCAACGTCCTGACTTTC.

This sequence joins TRBV7-3 and TRBJ2-3; D perhaps matches TRBD2 (6 bases). The length of the CDR3 is 15 residues. The V end was cut by 4 bases, the J end by 0 bases, with 11 bases between. Germline loops: CDR1 SGHTA, CDR2 FQGTGA. The CDR3 nucleotides are TGTGCCAGCAGCTCAAATAGCGGAAGCACAGATACGCAGTATTTT. It is translated as CASSSNSGSTDTQYF.

This rearrangement joins TRBV28 to TRBJ2-3; 10 nucleotides line up with TRBD1. The V gene's germline CDR1 is MDHEN and CDR2 SYDVKM. V lost 6 bases to trimming and J lost 2 bases; unmatched junction nucleotides: 17. The CDR3 has 19 amino acids. This chain's CDR3 is CASSSIFILGTGDTDTQYF. DNA for the CDR3: TGTGCCAGCAGCTCTATTTTTATCCTGGGGACAGGGGACACAGATACGCAGTATTTT.

The chain uses TRBV27 and TRBJ1-4; D uncertain. The germline gives CDR1 MNHEY, CDR2 SMNVEV (reference sequence). This CDR3 is built from 14 residues. Trimming took off 2 bases at V and 7 bases at J, with 11 bases between the two ends. The CDR3 loop reads CASSLQAEGEKLFF. CDR3 bases: TGTGCCAGCAGTTTACAGGCTGAGGGTGAAAAACTGTTTTTT.

The chain links TRBV4-1 to TRBJ2-5, with D perhaps TRBD2 (5 bases). The CDR3 length is 14 residues. V lost 4 bases and J 7 bases, leaving 16 bases between the germline ends. CDR1 and CDR2 (germline): MGHRA, YSYEKL. CDR3 sequence reads: CASSPGPVAGTQYF. In DNA form, the CDR3 reads TGCGCCAGCAGCCCGGGCCCCGTCGCGGGGACCCAGTACTTC.

The CDR3 here is CASSLEGAIQGYTF. DNA for the CDR3: TGTGCCAGCAGTTTAGAGGGGGCGATCCAAGGCTACACCTTC. The chain joins TRBV28 to TRBJ1-2, with TRBD1 identical over 7 bases. The V segment lost 2 bases and the J segment 8 bases; nucleotides outside the gene matches: 8. The CDR3 has 14 residues. Germline V gene lookup returns CDR1 MDHEN and CDR2 SYDVKM.

The genes are TRBV10-1 and TRBJ1-6; maybe TRBD1 (5 bases). Germline CDR1 is WNHNN and CDR2 is SYGVQD (reference sequence). V was cut by 2 bases and J by 7 bases, with 9 bases left in between. This CDR3 contains 14 residues. The DNA for the CDR3 is TGCGCCAGCAGTGAGGACAGTCTAAATTCACCCCTCCACTTT. Amino acid sequence: CASSEDSLNSPLHF.

The V gene is TRBV7-9, the J gene TRBJ1-5, with a possible D match to TRBD1 (5 bases). The CDR3 is made up of 13 amino acids. Trimming stripped 6 bases from V and 6 bases from J, with 12 bases between. Germline V gives CDR1 SEHNR, CDR2 FQNEAQ (reference sequence). The CDR3 spells CASSYDSVQPQHF. As DNA, the CDR3 is TGTGCCAGCAGTTATGACAGTGTTCAGCCCCAGCATTTT.

The chain employs TRBV3-1 (or the pseudogene TRBV3-2) and TRBJ2-3, with 8 bases aligning to TRBD1. Germline CDR1 LGHDT, CDR2 YNNKEL (reference sequence). The CDR3 contains 16 residues. V shed 6 bases and J 5 bases; nucleotides not matched to a gene: 13. This CDR3 reads CASSQSTGEDLDTQYF. In DNA, the CDR3 is TGTGCCAGCAGTCAATCGACAGGGGAAGACTTAGATACGCAGTATTTT.

The gene calls are TRBV2 and TRBJ2-3; no clear D. The V gene lost 5 bases and the J gene lost 0 bases, with 12 bases spanning the gap. The CDR3 covers 15 residues. Germline CDR1 is SNHLY and CDR2 is FYNNEI. This chain's CDR3 is CASSPGGFSTDTQYF. The CDR3 nucleotides read TGTGCCAGCAGTCCAGGTGGATTTAGCACAGATACGCAGTATTTT.

This rearrangement joins TRBV6-5 to TRBJ1-1; 7 bases are a match to TRBD1. Germline CDR1 is MNHEY and CDR2 is SVGAGI. The CDR3 has 14 residues. Unmatched junction bases numbered 4, after V lost 2 bases and J lost 4 bases. The CDR3 reads CASSYRAGGTEAFF. The DNA of the CDR3 is TGTGCCAGCAGTTACAGGGCAGGGGGCACTGAAGCTTTCTTT.

The table lists this clone with a count of one. The V and J genes are TRBV15 and TRBJ1-3; D is possibly TRBD1 (5 bases). This CDR3 is built from 16 residues. The germline CDR1 and CDR2 sequences are LNHNV and YYDKDF (reference sequence). The ends were cut back, 0 bases at V and 7 bases at J, with 16 bases in the middle. CDR3 in DNA: TGTGCCACCAGCAGAGAAGCTGCAGGGCCAGGGAACACCATATATTTT. It specifies CATSREAAGPGNTIYF.

The chain recombines TRBV3-1 (or the pseudogene TRBV3-2) with TRBJ2-7; a weak D match, TRBD1 (7 bases). The V end was cut by 3 bases, the J end by 3 bases, with 18 bases between. Germline loops: CDR1 LGHDT, CDR2 YNNKEL (reference sequence). This CDR3 is built from 16 residues. CDR3 sequence (DNA): TGTGCCAGCAGCCACCCCGCGGGGACAGATAGCTACGAGCAGTACTTC. Translating it yields CASSHPAGTDSYEQYF.

The chain has TRBV7-8 and TRBJ1-5; TRBD1 might be the D (5 bases). The germline V and J ends were trimmed by 4 bases and 1 base, with 11 bases remaining between them. The CDR3 runs 15 residues. Germline V gene lookup returns CDR1 SGHVS and CDR2 FQNEAQ. Here the CDR3 reads CASSSQGISNQPQHF. The CDR3 region has the DNA TGTGCCAGCAGCTCTCAGGGTATCAGCAATCAGCCCCAGCATTTT.

This sequence joins TRBV7-8 and TRBJ2-7; TRBD1 matches at 10 bases. The CDR3 extends over 15 amino acids. Trimming at V came to 5 bases and at J to 5 bases, leaving 9 bases not matched to a gene. CDR1 is SGHVS and CDR2 is FQNEAQ in the germline V gene. This CDR3 reads CASSRPGQGNNEQYF. As DNA, the CDR3 is TGTGCCAGCAGCAGACCGGGACAGGGGAACAACGAGCAGTACTTC.

The chain uses TRBV11-1 and TRBJ2-1; TRBD1 is a possible D gene (6 bases). This CDR3 has 15 residues. With 2 bases removed from V and 7 bases from J, the gap between germline ends came to 15 bases. In germline, CDR1 is SGHAT, CDR2 FQDESV (reference sequence). The CDR3: CASSLRTAQVNEQFF. CDR3 in DNA: TGTGCCAGCAGCTTACGGACAGCCCAGGTAAATGAGCAGTTCTTC.

The chain combines TRBV15 with TRBJ1-1, with 7 bases matching TRBD1. The length of the CDR3 is 19 residues. Germline V gene sequence: CDR1 LNHNV, CDR2 YYDKDF (reference sequence). The V and J ends lost 2 bases and 6 bases, in that order; junction bases with no gene match: 21. CDR3 coding DNA: TGTGCCACCAGCAGACTACGCACCCCCAGACAGGGTAAAGGATCTGAAGCTTTCTTT. Protein sequence: CATSRLRTPRQGKGSEAFF.

The chain recombines TRBV7-9 with TRBJ2-7, with 10 positions matching TRBD2. V trimming: 5 bases; J trimming: 4 bases; junction bases outside the gene matches: 11. CDR3 length: 16 amino acids. Germline V gene data show CDR1 as SEHNR and CDR2 as FQNEAQ (reference sequence). The CDR3: CASSPGKRGGTYEQYF. DNA for the CDR3: TGTGCCAGCAGCCCAGGGAAGCGGGGGGGTACGTACGAGCAGTACTTC. Looking up the rest from reference TRBV7-9 and TRBJ2-7 gives the full variable domain: DTGVSQNPRHKITKRGQNVTFRCDPISEHNRLYWYRQTLGQGPEFLTYFQNEAQLEKSRLLSDRFSAERPKGSFSTLEIQRTEQGDSAMYLCASSPGKRGGTYEQYFGPGTRLTVT.

This chain uses TRBV6-5 with TRBJ2-7, with D maybe TRBD2 (7 bases). The CDR3 covers 14 residues. Per the germline V gene, CDR1 is MNHEY and CDR2 is SVGAGI. V was shortened by 2 bases and J by 5 bases, with 13 bases between the two germline ends. DNA for the CDR3: TGTGCCAGCAGTTACGAAGGGGGGGAGGACGAGCAGTACTTC. It specifies CASSYEGGEDEQYF.

This clone was counted at least ten times. The J gene is TRBJ1-4, the V gene TRBV28; perhaps TRBD1 as D (5 bases). Trimming removed 1 base from V and 14 bases from J, with 14 bases in between. The CDR3 runs 13 residues. Germline CDR1 is MDHEN and CDR2 is SYDVKM. The CDR3 here is CASSLSGSVWLFF. For the CDR3, the DNA is TGTGCCAGCAGTTTATCAGGGTCGGTATGGCTGTTTTTT.

The chain combines TRBV27 with TRBJ1-6, with 7 bases fitting TRBD1. The ends lost 2 bases at V and 5 bases at J; junction bases unmatched: 0. Germline loops: CDR1 MNHEY, CDR2 SMNVEV (reference sequence). The CDR3 length is 14 residues. The CDR3 region has the DNA TGTGCCAGCAGTTTAACAGGGGATAATTCACCCCTCCACTTT. Its translation is CASSLTGDNSPLHF.

The CDR3 sequence is CASSVLPGEGEKLFF. CDR3 coding DNA: TGTGCCAGCAGCGTATTACCTGGGGAGGGTGAAAAACTGTTTTTT. J is TRBJ1-4 and V is TRBV9; the D is unclear. The germline V gene has CDR1 SGDLS and CDR2 YYNGEE. CDR3 size: 15 residues. Deletions cut 1 base from V and 7 bases from J, with 14 bases between.

J is TRBJ2-6 and V is TRBV5-5; 10 nucleotides align to TRBD1. Germline V gene lookup returns CDR1 SGHKS and CDR2 YYEKEE (reference sequence). The V gene end was trimmed by 4 bases and the J gene end by 1 base; junction bases not matched to a gene: 5. CDR3 size: 17 residues. The CDR3 region has the DNA TGTGCCAGCAGCCCCGGGACAGGGGTATCTGGGGCCAACGTCCTGACTTTC. Translation: CASSPGTGVSGANVLTF.

The chain employs TRBV27 and TRBJ1-5; D gene unclear. Trimming shortened V by 3 bases and J by 3 bases, and 9 bases separated the two germline ends. The V gene's germline CDR1 is MNHEY and CDR2 SMNVEV (reference sequence). This CDR3 has 14 residues. The CDR3 sequence is CASSLTGNNQPQHF. CDR3 bases: TGTGCCAGCAGTTTGACCGGGAACAATCAGCCCCAGCATTTT.

In nucleotides, the CDR3 is TGTGCCAGCAGGGACAAGTACAGGGAGAGACTATCCTACGAGCAGTACTTC. Amino acids: CASRDKYRERLSYEQYF. V and J are TRBV27 and TRBJ2-7, with D perhaps TRBD1 (6 bases). The CDR3 is made up of 17 amino acids. The germline gives CDR1 MNHEY, CDR2 SMNVEV (reference sequence). V lost 6 bases and J lost 1, with 22 bases in between.

The genes are TRBV19 and TRBJ1-1, with D hard to call. In germline, CDR1 is LNHDA, CDR2 SQIVND (reference sequence). With 3 bases removed from V and 1 base from J, the gap between germline ends came to 6 bases. The length of the CDR3 is 13 residues. For the CDR3, the DNA is TGTGCCAGTAGTATGTGGAGGAACACTGAAGCTTTCTTT. This sequence encodes CASSMWRNTEAFF.

The gene calls are TRBV12-3 or TRBV12-4 and TRBJ1-2; D possibly corresponds to TRBD1 (5 bases). This CDR3 spans 12 amino acids. Trimming took 3 bases from V and 5 from J, leaving 7 bases between them. The CDR3 region has the DNA TGTGCCAGCAGTTTTCGGACATATGGCTACACCTTC. It codes for CASSFRTYGYTF.